This TCR beta chain was captured by sequencing in a study of Graves' ophthalmopathy and Graves' hyperthyroidism. Study overall: Peripheral blood (taken before any treatment) was collected at initial diagnosis.

From RNA, the CDR3 regions of TCR beta chains were amplified and sequenced. Amplification began with first-round RT-PCR using HTBI primers, then second-round multiplex PCR was performed. Via MiXCR, TCRdb re-called the multiplex PCR reads, giving one row per CDR3 protein. The sample has 150,000 to 200,000 distinct CDR3 sequences, 35% to 50% seen once. V lost 5 bases, J lost 7 bases, and 2 bases stayed unmatched. Germline CDR1 MNHEY, CDR2 SVGEGT. CDR3 length: 11 residues. The sample consisted of peripheral blood. The TCR was taken from a man aged 25 to 40 with Graves' ophthalmopathy. V gene TRBV6-2 or TRBV6-3 combines with J gene TRBJ2-7; 7 bases agree with TRBD1. The CDR3 reads CASSATGEQYF. The DNA for the CDR3 is TGTGCCAGCAGTGCGACAGGGGAGCAGTACTTC.